This TCR beta chain was retrieved from a study of neoadjuvant anti-PD-1 for oral cavity cancer. TCRdb's copy holds only in-frame clones and misses some; the assay was immunoSEQ multiplex PCR. Among some 71,000 clones listed, 80% to 90% were seen once. Germline values: CDR1 SGHRS, CDR2 YFSETQ. J was trimmed by 6 bases and V by 4 bases; bases with no gene match: 7. The CDR3 runs to 14 residues. This sequence was found in a person aged 40 to 85 with oral cavity squamous cell carcinoma. The material sequenced was PBMCs, taken before nivolumab (anti-PD-1) treatment. The chain recombines TRBV5-1 with TRBJ2-1, with 7 nucleotides matching TRBD2. CDR3 protein: CASSGASGGNEQFF. DNA for the CDR3: TGCGCCAGCAGCGGGGCTAGCGGAGGCAATGAGCAGTTCTTC.